The T cell receptor beta chain under discussion was sequenced for a study of blood T cells in healthy people across ages. Study-level findings and limits: Possibly confounding the expanded clonotype changes was the fact that donor CMV status was unknown.

Every sample had a minimum of 6 million PBMCs isolated. Combining a sample-barcoded 5' primer with a J-beta primer mix, a second PCR ran for roughly 7 to 11 cycles. A template-switch adaptor with 12 random nucleotides tagged each cDNA molecule. CDR3-containing paired-end reads numbering at least 2.5 million came from each sample. TCRdb re-called the 5' RACE reads through MiXCR, storing one row per CDR3 protein. This sample has approximately 670,000 distinct CDR3 sequences, with around 38% found just once. With respect to this clonotype: Its matching antigen is unknown.

Input material: blood. This TCR came from an elderly man in good health.

Written as DNA, the CDR3 is TGTGCCAGCAGCTTGGGCGACAGGCTAGGGGTAAATGAGCAGTTCTTC. This gives the protein CASSLGDRLGVNEQFF. The V and J genes are TRBV5-6 and TRBJ2-1; weak D call: TRBD1 (6 bases). V dropped 0 bases and J dropped 7 bases, with 17 bases sitting between them. Germline loops: CDR1 SGHDT, CDR2 YYEEEE. The CDR3 is made up of 16 amino acids.